The TCR beta chain under discussion was sequenced for a study of T cells in Graves' hyperthyroidism and ophthalmopathy. TCR beta CDR3 region amplification was performed from RNA transcripts. HTBI primers were used for first-round RT-PCR of the TCR CDR3. MiXCR, run by TCRdb on the multiplex PCR reads, gives a single entry per CDR3 protein. The sample records 300,000 to 350,000 distinct CDR3 sequences, less than 20% being singletons. CDR3 length: 17 residues. V was pared by 2 bases and J by 6 bases, with 8 bases of the junction left unmatched. Germline CDR1 reads SGHAT; CDR2 reads FQDESV (reference sequence).

This rearrangement joins TRBV11-1 to TRBJ2-2; 11 bases align to TRBD2. The clonotype originates from a woman between 40 and 50 years old with Graves' ophthalmopathy. The source material was blood. For the CDR3, the DNA is TGTGCCAGCAGCTTACCCGGACTAGCGGGTGTGTCCGGGGAGCTGTTTTTT. Protein sequence: CASSLPGLAGVSGELFF. Using reference TRBV11-1 and TRBJ2-2 for the parts outside the CDR3, the full variable domain is EAEVAQSPRYKITEKSQAVAFWCDPISGHATLYWYRQILGQGPELLVQFQDESVVDDSQLPKDRFSAERLKGVDSTLKIQPAELGDSAMYLCASSLPGLAGVSGELFFGEGSRLTVL.